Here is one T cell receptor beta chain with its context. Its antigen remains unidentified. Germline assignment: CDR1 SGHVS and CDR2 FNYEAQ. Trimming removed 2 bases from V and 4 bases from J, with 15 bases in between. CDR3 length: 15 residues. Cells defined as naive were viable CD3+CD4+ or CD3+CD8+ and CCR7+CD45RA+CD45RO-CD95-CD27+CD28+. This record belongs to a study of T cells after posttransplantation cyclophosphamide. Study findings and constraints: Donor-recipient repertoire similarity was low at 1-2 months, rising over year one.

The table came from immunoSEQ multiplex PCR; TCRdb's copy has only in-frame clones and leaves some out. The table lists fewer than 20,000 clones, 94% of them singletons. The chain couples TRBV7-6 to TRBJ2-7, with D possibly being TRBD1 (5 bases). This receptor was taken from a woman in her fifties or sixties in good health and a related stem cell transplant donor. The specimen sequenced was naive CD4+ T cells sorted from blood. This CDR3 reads CASSLSAQGGYEQYF. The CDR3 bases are TGTGCCAGCAGCTTATCGGCGCAGGGTGGGTACGAGCAGTACTTC.